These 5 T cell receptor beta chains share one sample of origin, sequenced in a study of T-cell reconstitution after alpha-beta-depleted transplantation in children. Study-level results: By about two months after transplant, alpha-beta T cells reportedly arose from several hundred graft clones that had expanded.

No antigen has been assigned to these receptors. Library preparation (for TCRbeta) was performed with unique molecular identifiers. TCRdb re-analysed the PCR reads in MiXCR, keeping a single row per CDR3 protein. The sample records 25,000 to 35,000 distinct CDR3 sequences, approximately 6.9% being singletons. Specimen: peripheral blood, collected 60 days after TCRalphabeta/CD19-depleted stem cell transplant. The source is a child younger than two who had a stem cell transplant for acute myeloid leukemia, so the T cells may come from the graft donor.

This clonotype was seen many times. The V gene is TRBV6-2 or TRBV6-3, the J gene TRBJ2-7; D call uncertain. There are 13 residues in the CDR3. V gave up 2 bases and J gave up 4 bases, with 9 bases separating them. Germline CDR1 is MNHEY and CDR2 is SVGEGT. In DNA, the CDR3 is TGTGCCAGCAGTTACCCCCTACAGTACGAGCAGTACTTC. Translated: CASSYPLQYEQYF.

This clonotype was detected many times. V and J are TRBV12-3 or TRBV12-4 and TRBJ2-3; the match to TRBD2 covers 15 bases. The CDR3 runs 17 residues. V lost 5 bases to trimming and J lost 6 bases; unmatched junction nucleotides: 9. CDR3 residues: CASSPRTSGRAVDTQYF. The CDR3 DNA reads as TGTGCCAGCAGTCCCCGGACTAGCGGGAGGGCCGTGGATACGCAGTATTTT.

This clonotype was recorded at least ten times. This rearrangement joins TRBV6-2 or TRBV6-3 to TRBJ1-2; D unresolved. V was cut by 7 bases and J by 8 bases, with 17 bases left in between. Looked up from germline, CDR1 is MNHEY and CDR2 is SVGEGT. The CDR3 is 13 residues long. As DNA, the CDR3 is TGTGCCAGCACCGTTGCCGGGTTAGACGGCTACACCTTC. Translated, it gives CASTVAGLDGYTF.

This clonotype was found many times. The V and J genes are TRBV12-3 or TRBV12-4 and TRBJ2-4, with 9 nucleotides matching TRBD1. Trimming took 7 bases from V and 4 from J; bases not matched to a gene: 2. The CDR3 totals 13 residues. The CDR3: CASKTGGKNIQYF. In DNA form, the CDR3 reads TGTGCCAGCAAGACAGGGGGGAAAAACATTCAGTACTTC.

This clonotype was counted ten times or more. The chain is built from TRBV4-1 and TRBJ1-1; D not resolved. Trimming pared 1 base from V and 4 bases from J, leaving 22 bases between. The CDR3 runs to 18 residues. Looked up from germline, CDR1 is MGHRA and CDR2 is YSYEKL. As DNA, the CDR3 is TGCGCCAGCAGCCAAGGGACGGTTGTTAAACGGTTGGGCACTGAAGCTTTCTTT. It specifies CASSQGTVVKRLGTEAFF.